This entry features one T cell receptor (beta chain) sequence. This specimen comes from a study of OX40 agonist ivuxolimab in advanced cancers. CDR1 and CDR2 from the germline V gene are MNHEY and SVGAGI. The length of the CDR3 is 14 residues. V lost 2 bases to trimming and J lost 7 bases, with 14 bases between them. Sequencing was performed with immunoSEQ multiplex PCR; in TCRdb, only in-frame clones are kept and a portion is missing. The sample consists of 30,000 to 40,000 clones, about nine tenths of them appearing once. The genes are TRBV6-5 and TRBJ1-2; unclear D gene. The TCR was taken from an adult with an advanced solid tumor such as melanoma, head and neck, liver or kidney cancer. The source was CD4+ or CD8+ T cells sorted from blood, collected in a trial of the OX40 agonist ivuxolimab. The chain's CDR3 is CASSYGTSSGGYTF. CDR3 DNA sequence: TGTGCCAGCAGTTACGGAACTTCCTCGGGTGGCTACACCTTC.